The 7 T cell receptor beta chains below come from one sample, sequenced in a study of T-cell memory formation after mild COVID-19. MiXCR was run by TCRdb on the 5' RACE reads, yielding one entry per CDR3 protein. This sample carries roughly 110,000 distinct CDR3 sequences, about an eighth of them seen once, and the ten largest clones take around 25%. What was sequenced was PBMCs or a T cell subset sorted from them (not recorded which). The receptor source for this set is an adult woman who had mild COVID-19 (a few samples of this study predate the infection). Cell type and time point are not known.

J is TRBJ1-3 and V is TRBV19, with a tentative D call TRBD1 (6 bases). Germline-derived CDR1 and CDR2 are LNHDA and SQIVND (reference sequence). CDR3 size: 17 residues. Trimming cost V 5 bases and J 0 bases, with 17 bases left between them. The CDR3 sequence is CASSPPWGGPSGNTIYF. The CDR3 nucleotides read TGTGCCAGTAGTCCTCCCTGGGGGGGGCCCTCTGGAAACACCATATATTTT.

The rearrangement uses TRBV27 and TRBJ1-2, with no clear D. V lost 2 bases, J lost 5 bases, and 9 bases lay in between. CDR3 size: 13 residues. Germline-derived CDR1 and CDR2 are MNHEY and SMNVEV (reference sequence). DNA of the CDR3: TGTGCCAGCAGTTTAAAGGGCGCGTATGGCTACACCTTC. Residues: CASSLKGAYGYTF.

The genes are TRBV7-9 and TRBJ2-3, with 10 bases aligning to TRBD2. The germline gives CDR1 SEHNR, CDR2 FQNEAQ (reference sequence). The trim removed 3 bases at V and 5 bases at J, leaving 8 bases unmatched. The CDR3 totals 16 residues. The DNA of the CDR3 is TGTGCCAGCAGCTTTGAAATAGCGGGGGGAGGAGATACGCAGTATTTT. This translates into CASSFEIAGGGDTQYF. Filled out from reference TRBV7-9 and TRBJ2-3, the complete variable domain reads DTGVSQNPRHKITKRGQNVTFRCDPISEHNRLYWYRQTLGQGPEFLTYFQNEAQLEKSRLLSDRFSAERPKGSFSTLEIQRTEQGDSAMYLCASSFEIAGGGDTQYFGPGTRLTVL.

This clonotype was observed a handful of times. This chain joins TRBV7-6 and TRBJ2-7; 11 bases are shared with TRBD2. In germline, CDR1 is SGHVS, CDR2 FNYEAQ. This CDR3 is 15 amino acids long. With V trimmed by 0 bases and J by 4 bases, 2 bases remained unmatched. CDR3 sequence (DNA): TGTGCCAGCAGCTTAGCGGGACTAGCGGTTTACGAGCAGTACTTC. It encodes CASSLAGLAVYEQYF.

The chain has TRBV7-9 and TRBJ2-5, with TRBD1 matching 8 bases. V was pared by 0 bases and J by 4 bases, with 16 bases of the junction left unmatched. The CDR3 sequence is 19 residues long. Germline CDR1 is SEHNR and CDR2 is FQNEAQ (reference sequence). As DNA, the CDR3 is TGTGCCAGCAGCTTAGCGCTAGGATCGGCAGGGGGCCTGCGAGAGACCCAGTACTTC. This codes for CASSLALGSAGGLRETQYF.

This chain connects TRBV12-3 or TRBV12-4 to TRBJ2-7; 7 bases agree with TRBD1. This CDR3 spans 13 amino acids. V shed 1 base, J shed 7 bases, and the junction held 4 bases outside the gene matches. The CDR3: CASSLVTGAEQYF. For the CDR3, the DNA is TGTGCCAGCAGTTTAGTTACAGGGGCTGAGCAGTACTTC.

The V call is TRBV4-3, the J call TRBJ2-1; TRBD2 matches 15 bases. V lost 4 bases and J lost 7; bases outside the gene matches: 8. The CDR3 has 17 amino acids. From germline, CDR1 is LGHNA and CDR2 YSLEER. CDR3 sequence reads: CASSRDYGTSGRNEQFF. DNA for the CDR3: TGCGCCAGCAGCCGAGACTACGGGACTAGCGGGAGGAATGAGCAGTTCTTC.